The sample holds many counts of the clone carrying this T cell receptor beta chain. Its antigen is still unknown. This CDR3 contains 15 residues. Trimming pared 7 bases from V and 1 base from J, leaving 14 bases between. These data belong to a study of CD8 T cells in ankylosing spondylitis. General observations from the study: Ankylosing spondylitis blood appeared to carry a characteristic TCR beta motif of roughly 8 highly homologous variants.

As the method for making TCR beta libraries, quantitative 5'-RACE with molecular barcodes was used. TCRdb reprocessed the 5' RACE reads via MiXCR and lists one record per CDR3 protein. The table lists roughly 440,000 distinct CDR3 sequences, about 15% of them singletons. The V call is TRBV12-3 or TRBV12-4, the J call TRBJ2-4; D unclear. Sequenced: blood, either unsorted or a sorted T cell fraction (not recorded which). The receptor's source is a male donor with ankylosing spondylitis. CDR3 residues: CASTLTPLAKNIQYF. CDR3 bases: TGTGCCAGCACCCTTACCCCTCTTGCCAAAAACATTCAGTACTTC.